The 32 T cell receptor beta chains below were found in one sample sequenced in a study of T-cell reconstitution after alpha-beta-depleted transplantation in children (dated by TCRdb to between 2015 and 2016). Receptor amplification or capture employed PCR. The run used an Illumina HiSeq 2500. To normalize quantification of the TCRbeta repertoire, the TCR libraries were built with molecular barcoding that relied on unique molecular identifiers. TCRdb ran its own pipeline on the public reads, namely fastp trimming at Q25 and MiXCR clone calling, and kept in-frame beta chains. Each CDR3 protein gets just one entry, which takes the most common genes and DNA from the rows behind it. The sample table contains 360,000 or so distinct CDR3 sequences; only one count was recorded for around 21% of them. The top ten hold less than 4.5% of the sample. The sequences come from PBMCs from the stem cell graft donor, collected from the stem cell graft. These TCRs come from a human donor who donated a stem cell graft to a child with acute myeloid leukemia.

The sample holds many counts of this clonotype. V and J are TRBV20-1 and TRBJ2-1, with D tentatively TRBD1 (5 bases). Germline V gene lookup returns CDR1 DFQATT and CDR2 SNEGSKA (reference sequence). The V and J ends lost 3 bases and 2 bases respectively, with 14 bases between them. There are 15 residues in the CDR3. The CDR3 sequence: CSARGRRDTYNEQFF. CDR3 sequence (DNA): TGCAGTGCTAGGGGGCGGCGAGACACCTACAATGAGCAGTTCTTC.

CDR3: CSARDPGGFADTQYF. CDR3 coding DNA: TGCAGTGCTAGAGACCCGGGGGGATTCGCAGATACGCAGTATTTT. The V and J genes are TRBV20-1 and TRBJ2-3, with 7 bases aligning to TRBD2. This CDR3 has 15 residues. The junction had 7 bases not matched to a gene; V was cut back by 0 bases and J by 4 bases. CDR1 and CDR2 (germline): DFQATT, SNEGSKA (reference sequence).

This chain's CDR3 is CSPHGSADTQYF. DNA for the CDR3: TGCAGTCCCCATGGGTCGGCAGATACGCAGTATTTT. The chain recombines TRBV20-1 with TRBJ2-3; D not certain. The germline V and J ends were trimmed by 8 bases and 4 bases, with 13 bases remaining between them. Germline CDR1 DFQATT, CDR2 SNEGSKA (reference sequence). This CDR3 contains 12 residues.

This clonotype occurred once. The gene calls are TRBV6-1 and TRBJ2-3; 7 nucleotides align to TRBD2. J was trimmed by 3 bases and V by 1 base; bases with no gene match: 4. The CDR3 is made up of 15 amino acids. Germline V CDR1 and CDR2: MNHNS, SASEGT. The CDR3: CASSEGGGGTDTQYF. For the CDR3, the DNA is TGTGCCAGCAGTGAAGGCGGGGGAGGAACAGATACGCAGTATTTT.

The DNA of the CDR3 is TGCGCCAGCAGCATGAGCCCGGTGAATAGCGGGAGTAATGAGCAGTTCTTC. Translated, it gives CASSMSPVNSGSNEQFF. This sequence joins TRBV5-1 and TRBJ2-1; TRBD2 matches at 9 bases. The CDR3 runs 17 residues. CDR1 is SGHRS, CDR2 YFSETQ, per germline. V was clipped by 4 bases and J by 7 bases; unmatched bases: 15.

This chain connects TRBV12-3 or TRBV12-4 to TRBJ2-7; TRBD1 aligns across 10 bases. V trimming: 6 bases; J trimming: 2 bases; junction bases outside the gene matches: 7. The CDR3 is 15 amino acids. The CDR3 here is CASSRDRGRAYEQYF. The DNA for the CDR3 is TGTGCCAGCAGCCGTGACAGGGGGCGAGCCTACGAGCAGTACTTC.

This clonotype has at least ten counts. The chain links TRBV12-3 or TRBV12-4 to TRBJ1-1; D remains ambiguous. The V end was cut by 1 base, the J end by 4 bases, with 13 bases between. The CDR3 has 15 residues. This CDR3 reads CASSLGAQLGTEAFF. CDR3 sequence (DNA): TGTGCCAGCAGTTTAGGGGCACAGTTGGGCACTGAAGCTTTCTTT.

This clonotype was counted between two and nine times. The rearrangement joins TRBV7-3 to TRBJ2-7; weak D call: TRBD1 (6 bases). CDR3 size: 14 residues. V lost 5 bases and J 2 bases, leaving 13 bases between the germline ends. Germline CDR1 and CDR2: SGHTA and FQGTGA. CDR3 nucleotide sequence: TGTGCCAGCAGCCAAAGTGGGGGCGCCTACGAGCAGTACTTC. Translating gives CASSQSGGAYEQYF. The full variable domain, completed using reference TRBV7-3 and TRBJ2-7, is GAGVSQTPSNKVTEKGKYVELRCDPISGHTALYWYRQSLGQGPEFLIYFQGTGAADDSGLPNDRFFAVRPEGSVSTLKIQRTERGDSAVYLCASSQSGGAYEQYFGPGTRLTVT.

The table lists this clonotype with a few counts. The genes are TRBV4-2 and TRBJ2-2; 8 bases are a match to TRBD1. Germline V CDR1 and CDR2: LGHNA, YNFKEQ. V gave up 0 bases and J gave up 3 bases; unmatched junction bases: 3. This CDR3 spans 16 amino acids. CDR3 region: CASSQDEQGDTGELFF. CDR3 DNA sequence: TGTGCCAGCAGCCAAGATGAACAGGGGGACACCGGGGAGCTGTTTTTT.

This clonotype was counted a few times. The chain links TRBV5-1 to TRBJ1-1, with 7 bases matching TRBD1. Germline CDR1 and CDR2: SGHRS and YFSETQ. This CDR3 region has 14 residues. The V gene end was trimmed by 0 bases and the J gene end by 7 bases; junction bases not matched to a gene: 6. CDR3 DNA: TGCGCCAGCAGCTTGGGAGACAGGGTTCGTGAAGCTTTCTTT. Residues: CASSLGDRVREAFF.

This sequence joins TRBV10-3 and TRBJ2-5, with TRBD2 as a possible D gene (5 bases). The germline V gene has CDR1 ENHRY and CDR2 SYGVKD. The CDR3 totals 15 residues. Trimming stripped 4 bases from V and 3 bases from J, with 15 bases between. CDR3 DNA sequence: TGTGCCATCAGTGTCGGTGGGCCCGGGAAAGAGACCCAGTACTTC. Encoded protein: CAISVGGPGKETQYF.

The sample holds many counts of this clonotype. The V gene is TRBV5-1, the J gene TRBJ2-1; no firm D call. Per the germline V gene, CDR1 is SGHRS and CDR2 is YFSETQ. The CDR3 has 13 residues. Trimming pared 0 bases from V and 5 bases from J, leaving 6 bases between. The CDR3 bases are TGCGCCAGCAGCTTGGAACGTAACAATGAGCAGTTCTTC. It is translated as CASSLERNNEQFF.

This clonotype was recorded many times. V is TRBV20-1 and J is TRBJ2-5; 7 bases line up with TRBD1. The CDR3 sequence is 15 residues long. Trimming cost V 5 bases and J 2 bases; bases outside gene matches: 11. Germline values: CDR1 DFQATT, CDR2 SNEGSKA (reference sequence). The CDR3 spells CSAGNSGQMQETQYF. CDR3 nucleotides: TGCAGTGCTGGTAACTCGGGACAGATGCAAGAGACCCAGTACTTC.

V and J are TRBV6-1 and TRBJ1-5; no firm D call. Per germline, CDR1 MNHNS and CDR2 SASEGT. Trimming left V 6 bases short and J 3 bases short, with 15 bases between. The CDR3 sequence is 15 residues long. In DNA, the CDR3 is TGTGCCAGCAGCACGCCTTGGGGATACAATCAGCCCCAGCATTTT. Translating gives CASSTPWGYNQPQHF.

This clonotype was seen a few times. V is TRBV6-1 and J is TRBJ1-2, with 11 bases identical to TRBD1. The germline V gene encodes CDR1 MNHNS and CDR2 SASEGT. V shed 5 bases, J shed 7 bases, and the junction held 3 bases outside the gene matches. This CDR3 is 13 amino acids long. The CDR3 nucleotides are TGTGCCAGCAGTCGCGGACAGGGGGCTGGCTACACCTTC. Translating gives CASSRGQGAGYTF.

This rearrangement joins TRBV29-1 to TRBJ2-7; no reliable D call. The germline V gene has CDR1 SQVTM and CDR2 ANQGSEA. The V gene lost 3 bases and the J gene lost 3 bases, with 9 bases spanning the gap. This CDR3 contains 12 residues. CDR3 sequence: CSVEATGYEQYF. The CDR3, as DNA: TGCAGCGTTGAGGCAACGGGCTACGAGCAGTACTTC.

Ten or more counts support this clonotype. The V gene is TRBV12-3 or TRBV12-4, the J gene TRBJ2-3; 8 nucleotides agree with TRBD1. V trimming: 6 bases; J trimming: 2 bases; junction bases outside the gene matches: 7. The CDR3 runs to 15 residues. CDR3 bases: TGTGCCAGCAGCCGACAGGGGACCTTCACAGATACGCAGTATTTT. Translating gives CASSRQGTFTDTQYF.

The rearrangement joins TRBV4-2 to TRBJ2-2; D is unclear. Germline V gene data show CDR1 as LGHNA and CDR2 as YNFKEQ. The CDR3 contains 12 residues. V was pared by 0 bases and J by 10 bases, with 6 bases between. In nucleotides, the CDR3 is TGTGCCAGCAGCCAAGACCCTTTGGAGCTGTTTTTT. The encoded protein is CASSQDPLELFF.

This clonotype was seen a handful of times. The V call is TRBV20-1, the J call TRBJ2-1; D call uncertain. The germline V gene has CDR1 DFQATT and CDR2 SNEGSKA (reference sequence). The germline V and J ends were trimmed by 1 base and 0 bases, with 10 bases remaining between them. This CDR3 has 15 residues. As DNA, the CDR3 is TGCAGTGCTAGAGTTTCCGGACGCTCCTACAATGAGCAGTTCTTC. Its translation: CSARVSGRSYNEQFF.

This clonotype was counted a few times. The J gene is TRBJ2-3, the V gene TRBV12-3 or TRBV12-4; D gene uncertain. V shed 5 bases and J shed 6 bases, with 9 bases lying between them. The CDR3 is made up of 12 amino acids. Here the CDR3 reads CASSPSLDTQYF. The CDR3 DNA reads TGTGCCAGCAGTCCTAGTCTGGATACGCAGTATTTT.

This clonotype was counted only a few times. The chain has TRBV29-1 and TRBJ1-6; D ambiguous. The CDR3 runs to 11 residues. Trimming stripped 8 bases from V and 8 bases from J, with 10 bases between. Germline CDR1 and CDR2: SQVTM and ANQGSEA. CDR3 bases: TGCAGCCCCTCAACGGATTCACCCCTCCACTTT. Its translation: CSPSTDSPLHF.

This clonotype was seen only a few times. This sequence joins TRBV12-3 or TRBV12-4 and TRBJ2-7, with 8 bases aligning to TRBD2. The CDR3 is made up of 12 amino acids. The trim removed 5 bases at V and 7 bases at J, leaving 4 bases unmatched. DNA for the CDR3: TGTGCCAGCAGTCCGGGGGGGCGTGAGCAGTACTTC. This codes for CASSPGGREQYF.

The CDR3 sequence: CASSRMGEGGEGETQYF. The CDR3 nucleotides are TGTGCCAGCAGCCGGATGGGGGAAGGAGGGGAAGGGGAGACCCAGTACTTC. V usage is TRBV2 and J usage is TRBJ2-5, with a weak D call TRBD2 (6 bases). Trimming cost V 6 bases and J 5 bases, with 25 bases left between them. CDR3 length: 17 residues. The V gene's germline CDR1 is SNHLY and CDR2 FYNNEI. Full variable domain (rest looked up from reference TRBV2 and TRBJ2-5): EPEVTQTPSHQVTQMGQEVILRCVPISNHLYFYWYRQILGQKVEFLVSFYNNEISEKSEIFDDQFSVERPDGSNFTLKIRSTKLEDSAMYFCASSRMGEGGEGETQYFGPGTRLLVL.

This chain uses TRBV28 with TRBJ2-7; TRBD2 is a possible D gene (5 bases). The germline gives CDR1 MDHEN, CDR2 SYDVKM. The ends were cut back, 3 bases at V and 0 bases at J, with 9 bases in the middle. The CDR3 totals 14 residues. Here the CDR3 reads CASSFGSLSYEQYF. CDR3 DNA sequence: TGTGCCAGCAGTTTTGGGAGCCTCTCCTACGAGCAGTACTTC.

The chain employs TRBV7-9 and TRBJ1-4, with 7 bases aligning to TRBD1. The length of the CDR3 is 17 residues. Germline CDR1 is SEHNR and CDR2 is FQNEAQ (reference sequence). Trimming removed 7 bases from V and 3 bases from J; junction bases left unmatched: 14. The CDR3 loop reads CASTPTRFGTANEKLFF. The CDR3 nucleotides are TGTGCCAGCACCCCTACCAGATTCGGGACAGCTAATGAAAAACTGTTTTTT.

The rearrangement joins TRBV20-1 to TRBJ2-7, with 9 nucleotides matching TRBD1. The germline V gene encodes CDR1 DFQATT and CDR2 SNEGSKA (reference sequence). This CDR3 has 14 amino acids. With V trimmed by 0 bases and J by 7 bases, 7 bases remained unmatched. In DNA, the CDR3 is TGCAGTGCTAGAGAAGGACAGGGGAGAGAGGAGCAGTACTTC. This codes for CSAREGQGREEQYF.

This clonotype was detected many times. This sequence joins TRBV20-1 and TRBJ1-2; 9 nucleotides line up with TRBD1. This CDR3 is 13 amino acids long. The germline CDR1 and CDR2 sequences are DFQATT and SNEGSKA (reference sequence). J gave up 8 bases and V 4 bases, and 8 bases lay outside the gene matches. The CDR3 here is CSATEQGADGYTF. DNA for the CDR3: TGCAGTGCTACCGAACAGGGGGCCGACGGCTACACCTTC.

In this sample, this clonotype turned up many times. The CDR3 nucleotides read TGCGCCAGTGGGACTCACAATGAGCAGTTCTTC. Residues: CASGTHNEQFF. V usage is TRBV5-1 and J usage is TRBJ2-1, with a tentative D call TRBD2 (6 bases). Trimming cost V 8 bases and J 5 bases, with 8 bases left between them. Germline V gene data show CDR1 as SGHRS and CDR2 as YFSETQ. The CDR3 loop spans 11 amino acids.

This clonotype came up many times. V gene TRBV12-3 or TRBV12-4 combines with J gene TRBJ1-1; no firm D call. The CDR3 covers 13 residues. Deletions cut 2 bases from V and 5 bases from J, with 9 bases between. The CDR3 here is CASSLRPLTEAFF. Written as DNA, the CDR3 is TGTGCCAGCAGTTTACGGCCGTTGACTGAAGCTTTCTTT.

The J gene is TRBJ2-1, the V gene TRBV5-1; 10 bases fit TRBD2. This CDR3 has 16 residues. Looked up from germline, CDR1 is SGHRS and CDR2 is YFSETQ. The V gene end was trimmed by 0 bases and the J gene end by 8 bases; junction bases not matched to a gene: 8. DNA for the CDR3: TGCGCCAGCAGCTTGGACGGCCTAGCGGGAGCCGATGAGCAGTTCTTC. Translation gives CASSLDGLAGADEQFF.

Concerning this clonotype: Germline and junction disagree at one end, which may indicate a read error. The chain couples TRBV4-3 to TRBJ2-5; D is perhaps TRBD2 (5 bases). Germline V gives CDR1 LGHNA, CDR2 YSLEER. The CDR3 has 12 amino acids. CDR3 in amino acids: CASSQRAGPPGF. The CDR3 nucleotides read TGCGCCAGCAGCCAAAGGGCAGGCCCGCCGGGGTTC.

The chain joins TRBV5-1 to TRBJ2-1; TRBD2 matches at 7 bases. With 0 bases clipped from V and 7 bases from J, the junction kept 7 bases outside the gene matches. Germline CDR1 is SGHRS and CDR2 is YFSETQ. The CDR3 is made up of 15 amino acids. CDR3 sequence reads: CASSLVASGGNEQFF. The CDR3 nucleotides read TGCGCCAGCAGCTTGGTTGCTAGCGGAGGTAATGAGCAGTTCTTC.